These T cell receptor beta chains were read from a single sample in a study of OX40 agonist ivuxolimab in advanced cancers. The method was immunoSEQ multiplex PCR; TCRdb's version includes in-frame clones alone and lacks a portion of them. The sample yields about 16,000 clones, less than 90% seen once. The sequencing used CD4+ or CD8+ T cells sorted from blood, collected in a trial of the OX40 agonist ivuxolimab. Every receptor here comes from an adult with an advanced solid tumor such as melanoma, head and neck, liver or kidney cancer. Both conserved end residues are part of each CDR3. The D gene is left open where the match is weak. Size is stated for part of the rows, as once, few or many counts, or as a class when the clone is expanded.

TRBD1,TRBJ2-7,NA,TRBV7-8,CASNPYRGQGAYEQYF,TGTGCCAGCAACCCATACCGAGGACAGGGGGCCTACGAGCAGTACTTC
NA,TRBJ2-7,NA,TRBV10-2,CASSVLANEQYF,TGCGCCAGCAGTGTGCTAGCAAACGAGCAGTACTTC
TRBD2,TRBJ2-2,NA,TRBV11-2,CASRPTSGRTTGELFF,TGTGCCAGCAGGCCCACTAGCGGGAGGACCACCGGGGAGCTGTTTTTT
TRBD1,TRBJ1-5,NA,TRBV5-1,CASSPGQGAPSNQPQHF,TGCGCCAGCAGCCCGGGACAGGGTGCCCCTAGCAATCAGCCCCAGCATTTT
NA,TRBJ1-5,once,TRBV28,CASSLISTYNQPQHF,TGTGCCAGCAGTTTGATCTCCACATACAATCAGCCCCAGCATTTT
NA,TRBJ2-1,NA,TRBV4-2,CASSQEESSNEQFF,TGTGCCAGCAGCCAAGAGGAATCTAGCAATGAGCAGTTCTTC
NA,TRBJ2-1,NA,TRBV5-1,CASSRQVDSYNEQFF,TGCGCCAGCAGCCGGCAGGTCGACTCCTACAATGAGCAGTTCTTC
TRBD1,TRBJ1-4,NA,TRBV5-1,CASSLAATGGGEKLFF,TGCGCCAGCAGCTTGGCAGCCACAGGGGGCGGTGAAAAACTGTTTTTT
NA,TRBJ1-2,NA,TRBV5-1,CASSLGGAANYGYTF,TGCGCCAGCAGCTTGGGAGGGGCTGCTAACTATGGCTACACCTTC
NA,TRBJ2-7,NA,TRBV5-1,CASSDGYYEQYF,TGCGCCAGCAGTGACGGGTACTACGAGCAGTACTTC
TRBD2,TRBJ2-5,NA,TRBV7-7,CASSLATGGQETQYF,TGTGCCAGCAGCTTAGCGACGGGGGGACAAGAGACCCAGTACTTC
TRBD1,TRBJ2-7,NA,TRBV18,CASSPLGGQGISYEQYF,TGTGCCAGCTCACCACTTGGCGGACAGGGGATTTCCTACGAGCAGTACTTC
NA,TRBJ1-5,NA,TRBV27,CASSKTGRQPQHF,TGTGCCAGCAGTAAAACCGGGCGGCAGCCCCAGCATTTT
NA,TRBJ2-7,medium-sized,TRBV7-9,CASSSGTYEQYF,TGTGCCAGCTCCAGCGGTACCTACGAGCAGTACTTC
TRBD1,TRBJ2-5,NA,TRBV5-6,CASSLARRGTGLSGETQYF,TGTGCCAGCAGCTTGGCCAGGCGAGGGACAGGGTTATCAGGAGAGACCCAGTACTTC
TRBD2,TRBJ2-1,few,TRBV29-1,CSAEGREGPWEQFF,TGCAGCGCCGAAGGGCGGGAGGGCCCTTGGGAGCAGTTCTTC
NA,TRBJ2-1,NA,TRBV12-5,CASGPPGSYEQFF,TGTGCTAGTGGTCCGCCAGGGTCGTATGAGCAGTTCTTC
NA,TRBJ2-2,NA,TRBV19,CASSIGQKNTGELFF,TGTGCCAGTAGTATCGGGCAGAAGAACACCGGGGAGCTGTTTTTT
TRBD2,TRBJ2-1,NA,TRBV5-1,CASSLIATSGVANEQFF,TGCGCCAGCAGCCTAATCGCGACTAGCGGGGTAGCAAATGAGCAGTTCTTC
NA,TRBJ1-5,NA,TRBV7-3,CASSLVLNQPQHF,TGTGCCAGCAGCTTAGTGCTCAATCAGCCCCAGCATTTT
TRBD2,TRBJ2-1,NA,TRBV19,CASSTTGLAGVNEQFF,TGTGCCAGTAGTACTACGGGACTAGCGGGAGTAAATGAGCAGTTCTTC
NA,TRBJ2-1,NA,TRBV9,CASSSSGLSSYNEQFF,TGTGCCAGCAGCTCTAGTGGGCTGAGCTCCTACAATGAGCAGTTCTTC
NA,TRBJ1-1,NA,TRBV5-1,CASSLDRDTAEAFF,TGCGCCAGCAGCTTGGACAGGGATACAGCTGAAGCTTTCTTT
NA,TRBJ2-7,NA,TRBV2,CASSVWGPRYEQYF,TGTGCCAGCAGTGTCTGGGGCCCCCGATACGAGCAGTACTTC
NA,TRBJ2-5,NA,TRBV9,CASSALGGLETQYF,TGTGCCAGCAGCGCTCTGGGGGGATTAGAGACCCAGTACTTC
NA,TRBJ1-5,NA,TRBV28,CASSFPNSNQPQHF,TGTGCCAGCAGTTTCCCTAATAGCAATCAGCCCCAGCATTTT
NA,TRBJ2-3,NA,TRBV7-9,CASSFQGSQYF,TGTGCCAGCAGCTTCCAGGGTTCGCAGTATTTT
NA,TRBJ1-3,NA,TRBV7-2,CASSLVDSLSGNTIYF,TGTGCCAGCAGCTTAGTGGACAGTCTCTCTGGAAACACCATATATTTT
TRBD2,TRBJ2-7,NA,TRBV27,CASSLRGTSGSPYEQYF,TGTGCCAGCAGTTTAAGGGGGACTAGCGGCTCACCCTACGAGCAGTACTTC
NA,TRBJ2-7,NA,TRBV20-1,CSAFGGEQYF,TGCAGTGCTTTTGGGGGGGAGCAGTACTTC
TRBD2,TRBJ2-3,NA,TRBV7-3,CASSARGGTSMTDTQYF,TGTGCCAGCAGCGCGAGGGGAGGGACTAGTATGACAGATACGCAGTATTTT
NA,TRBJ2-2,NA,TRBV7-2,CASSPIGVNTGELFF,TGTGCCAGCAGCCCCATAGGGGTAAACACCGGGGAGCTGTTTTTT
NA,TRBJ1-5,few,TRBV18,CASSLAGRGNQPQHF,TGTGCCAGCTCACTTGCAGGAAGGGGCAATCAGCCCCAGCATTTT
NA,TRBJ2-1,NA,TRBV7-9,CASSLELDEQFF,TGTGCCAGCAGCTTAGAGCTTGATGAGCAGTTCTTC
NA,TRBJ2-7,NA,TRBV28,CATRGMIDYSSYEQYF,TGTGCCACCAGGGGAATGATTGATTATTCCTCCTACGAGCAGTACTTC
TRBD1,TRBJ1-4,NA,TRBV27,CASSLSRGANEKLFF,TGTGCCAGCAGTTTATCCAGGGGGGCTAATGAAAAACTGTTTTTT
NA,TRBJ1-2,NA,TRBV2,CASRPDSYYGYTF,TGTGCCAGCAGGCCCGACAGTTATTATGGCTACACCTTC
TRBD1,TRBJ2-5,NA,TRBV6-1,CASCRDRGIVETQYF,TGTGCCAGCTGCCGGGACAGGGGTATTGTAGAGACCCAGTACTTC
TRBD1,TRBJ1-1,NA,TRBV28,CASSLHAGGAVTEAFF,TGTGCCAGCAGTTTACATGCAGGGGGCGCAGTCACTGAAGCTTTCTTT
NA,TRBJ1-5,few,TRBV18,CASSGVIDQPQHF,TGTGCCAGCTCAGGGGTCATCGATCAGCCCCAGCATTTT
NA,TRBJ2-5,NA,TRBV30,CAWRTPGDETQYF,TGTGCCTGGAGAACCCCCGGGGACGAGACCCAGTACTTC
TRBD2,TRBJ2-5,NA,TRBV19,CASSPLADQETQYF,TGTGCCAGTAGCCCACTAGCGGACCAAGAGACCCAGTACTTC
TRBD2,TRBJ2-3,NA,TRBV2,CASTPAGREDTQYF,TGTGCCAGCACCCCCGCAGGGAGGGAAGATACGCAGTATTTT
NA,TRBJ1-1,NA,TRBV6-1,CASSEHGNTEAFF,TGTGCCAGCAGTGAACACGGGAACACTGAAGCTTTCTTT
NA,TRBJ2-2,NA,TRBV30,CAWGLAGLNTGELFF,TGTGCCTGGGGTTTAGCTGGGCTGAACACCGGGGAGCTGTTTTTT
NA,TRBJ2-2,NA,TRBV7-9,CASSVGRTGELFF,TGTGCCAGCAGCGTAGGTCGTACCGGGGAGCTGTTTTTT
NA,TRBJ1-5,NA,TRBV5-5,CASSLIAGRSNQPQHF,TGTGCCAGCAGCTTGATTGCAGGGCGAAGCAATCAGCCCCAGCATTTT
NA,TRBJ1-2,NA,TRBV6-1,CTSSESGAGGYTF,TGTACCAGCAGTGAATCAGGGGCGGGTGGCTACACCTTC
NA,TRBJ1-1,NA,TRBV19,CASRYSTEAFF,TGTGCCAGTAGATACAGCACTGAAGCTTTCTTT
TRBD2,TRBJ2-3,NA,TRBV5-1,CASSLSGRADTQYF,TGCGCCAGCAGCTTAAGCGGGAGGGCAGATACGCAGTATTTT
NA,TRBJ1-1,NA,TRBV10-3,CAISEDGPGAEAFF,TGTGCCATCAGTGAGGACGGACCTGGGGCTGAAGCTTTCTTT
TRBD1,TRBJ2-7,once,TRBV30,CAWSYSGGEQYF,TGTGCCTGGAGTTACTCAGGGGGCGAGCAGTACTTC
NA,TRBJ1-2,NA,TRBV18,CASSSTAGSSNGYTF,TGTGCCAGCTCCTCTACTGCAGGGTCCTCAAATGGCTACACCTTC
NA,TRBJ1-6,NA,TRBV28,CASSFRGQYNSPLHF,TGTGCCAGCAGTTTCCGAGGACAGTATAATTCACCCCTCCACTTT
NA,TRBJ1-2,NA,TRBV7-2,CASSLGGGYGYTF,TGTGCCAGCAGCTTAGGGGGAGGCTATGGCTACACCTTC